The 27 T cell receptor beta chains below all came from one sample that was sequenced in a study of T cell clonotyping in hematopoietic cell transplantation. Sequencing was performed with immunoSEQ multiplex PCR; in TCRdb, only in-frame clones are kept and a portion is missing. The table records about 11,000 clones, 40% to 55% of them present only once. Specimen: PBMCs, collected 30 days after allogeneic stem cell transplant. The receptors originated from a male patient aged 45 to 59 who had an allogeneic stem cell transplant from an unrelated donor, so the T cells may come from the graft donor. Some clones in this sample may be carry-over from other donors' samples.

The CDR3 protein is CAWIGQGGIYGYTF. CDR3 sequence (DNA): TGTGCCTGGATTGGACAGGGTGGCATCTATGGCTACACCTTC. This chain connects TRBV30 to TRBJ1-2; TRBD1 aligns across 8 bases. Trimming at V came to 4 bases and at J to 4 bases, leaving 8 bases not matched to a gene. The CDR3 totals 14 residues. Germline V CDR1 and CDR2: GTSNPN, SVGIG (reference sequence). Full variable domain (remainder filled in from reference TRBV30 and TRBJ1-2): SQTIHQWPATLVQPVGSPLSLECTVEGTSNPNLYWYRQAAGRGLQLLFYSVGIGQISSEVPQNLSASRPQDRQFILSSKKLLLSDSGFYLCAWIGQGGIYGYTFGSGTRLTVV.

The chain links TRBV4-1 to TRBJ2-7; D tentatively reads TRBD1 or TRBD2 (5 bases each). The germline V and J ends were trimmed by 4 bases and 6 bases, with 7 bases remaining between them. The CDR3 spans 11 residues. Germline values: CDR1 MGHRA, CDR2 YSYEKL. Here the CDR3 DNA reads TGCGCCAGCAGCCTTGGGGGCGAGCAGTACTTC. It specifies CASSLGGEQYF.

The rearrangement links TRBV7-8 to TRBJ2-2; D call uncertain. Looked up from germline, CDR1 is SGHVS and CDR2 is FQNEAQ. Deletions cut 4 bases from V and 3 bases from J, with 6 bases between. The CDR3 has 13 residues. CDR3 sequence: CASSSVDTGELFF. DNA for the CDR3: TGTGCCAGCAGCTCGGTCGACACCGGGGAGCTGTTTTTT.

This rearrangement joins TRBV25-1 to TRBJ1-2; D remains ambiguous. Trimming pared 4 bases from V and 0 bases from J, leaving 0 bases between. Looked up from germline, CDR1 is MGHDK and CDR2 is SYGVNS. The CDR3 runs 11 residues. CDR3 residues: CASSANYGYTF. As DNA, the CDR3 is TGTGCCAGCAGTGCTAACTATGGCTACACCTTC.

The chain uses TRBV25-1 and TRBJ2-3; 9 bases map to TRBD2. The germline CDR1 and CDR2 sequences are MGHDK and SYGVNS. The V segment lost 6 bases and the J segment 1 base; nucleotides outside the gene matches: 2. The CDR3 consists of 14 residues. The CDR3 region has the DNA TGTGCCAGCAGCTTAGCGGGGGGCACAGATACGCAGTATTTT. This encodes CASSLAGGTDTQYF.

This clone has just a few counts. The chain links TRBV5-8 to TRBJ2-7, with D possibly being TRBD2 (5 bases). CDR3 length: 12 amino acids. Trimming left V 2 bases short and J 9 bases short, with 12 bases between. Germline values: CDR1 SGHTS, CDR2 YDEGEE. The CDR3: CASSFGRGPQYF. Written as DNA, the CDR3 is TGTGCCAGCAGCTTTGGTCGGGGTCCGCAGTACTTC. The variable domain in full, with the rest retrieved from reference TRBV5-8 and TRBJ2-7, is EAGVTQSPTHLIKTRGQQATLRCSPISGHTSVYWYQQALGLGLQFLLWYDEGEERNRGNFPPRFSGRQFPNYSSELNVNALELEDSALYLCASSFGRGPQYFGPGTRLTVT.

The chain combines TRBV5-1 with TRBJ1-1; D remains ambiguous. CDR1 is SGHRS and CDR2 is YFSETQ in the germline V gene. V lost 7 bases, J lost 0 bases, and 13 bases lay in between. The CDR3 covers 14 residues. For the CDR3, the DNA is TGCGCCAGCTCCAGTTACGGGATGAACACTGAAGCTTTCTTT. Protein: CASSSYGMNTEAFF.

The sample holds a few counts of this clone. V usage is TRBV5-4 and J usage is TRBJ2-3; TRBD1 aligns across 9 bases. The V gene end was trimmed by 0 bases and the J gene end by 2 bases; junction bases not matched to a gene: 1. Germline loops: CDR1 SGHNT, CDR2 YYREEE (reference sequence). CDR3 length: 15 residues. As DNA, the CDR3 is TGTGCCAGCAGCTTGGGGACAGGGGACACAGATACGCAGTATTTT. Encoded protein: CASSLGTGDTDTQYF.

The chain joins TRBV25-1 to TRBJ2-2, with D perhaps being TRBD1 or TRBD2 (5 bases each). This CDR3 is built from 16 residues. Germline V gene lookup returns CDR1 MGHDK and CDR2 SYGVNS. V dropped 1 base and J dropped 6 bases, with 15 bases sitting between them. The CDR3 bases are TGTGCCAGCAGTGAATCCATGCGAGGGGAAGCCGGGGAGCTGTTTTTT. This translates into CASSESMRGEAGELFF.

This chain connects TRBV27 to TRBJ1-2; D perhaps matches TRBD1 (6 bases). Between the trimmed V and J ends, which lost 4 bases and 6 bases, there was a span of 9 bases. Germline V gives CDR1 MNHEY, CDR2 SMNVEV (reference sequence). The CDR3 is made up of 12 amino acids. CDR3 sequence reads: CASSSQGHGYTF. As DNA, the CDR3 is TGTGCCAGCAGTTCACAGGGTCATGGCTACACCTTC.

J is TRBJ2-7 and V is TRBV30; D not resolved. The CDR3 is made up of 12 amino acids. Trimming removed 1 base at V and 2 bases at J, with 6 bases between. Germline values: CDR1 GTSNPN, CDR2 SVGIG (reference sequence). The CDR3 spells CAWSGPAYEQYF. CDR3 DNA: TGTGCCTGGAGTGGACCCGCCTACGAGCAGTACTTC.

V usage is TRBV7-9 and J usage is TRBJ1-5, with D unclear. The V end lost 0 bases, the J end lost 7 bases, and 7 bases lay between the germline ends. Germline V CDR1 and CDR2: SEHNR, FQNEAQ (reference sequence). The CDR3 is made up of 13 amino acids. CDR3 sequence: CASSLAPEQPQHF. CDR3 DNA sequence: TGTGCCAGCAGCTTAGCGCCGGAACAGCCCCAGCATTTT.

This clone occurred a few times. V usage is TRBV7-2 and J usage is TRBJ1-2, with TRBD1 identical over 10 bases. After removal of 3 bases from V and 8 bases from J, the junction contained 6 bases not matched to a gene. The CDR3 contains 14 residues. Per the germline V gene, CDR1 is SGHTA and CDR2 is FQGNSA. Here the CDR3 reads CASSLTGGRGGYTF. The CDR3 coding sequence is TGTGCCAGCAGCTTGACAGGGGGCCGAGGGGGCTACACCTTC.

This clone came up a few times. The chain combines TRBV29-1 with TRBJ1-2; D remains ambiguous. Deletions cut 1 base from V and 6 bases from J, with 9 bases between. Germline CDR1 reads SQVTM; CDR2 reads ANQGSEA. This CDR3 has 12 amino acids. CDR3 coding DNA: TGCAGCGTTGAAGGAGCAGGAGATGGCTACACCTTC. Its protein product is CSVEGAGDGYTF.

The gene calls are TRBV6-6 and TRBJ1-1, with D possibly TRBD1 on 5 matching bases. The CDR3 consists of 16 residues. The V gene lost 7 bases and the J gene lost 0 bases, with 18 bases spanning the gap. Germline CDR1 reads MNHNY; CDR2 reads SVGAGI (reference sequence). As DNA, the CDR3 is TGTGCCAGCACTCCGGGGCTGGGGCAGATGAACACTGAAGCTTTCTTT. The encoded protein is CASTPGLGQMNTEAFF.

This chain connects TRBV28 to TRBJ2-7, with TRBD2 as a possible D gene (6 bases). Germline assignment: CDR1 MDHEN and CDR2 SYDVKM. This CDR3 is built from 14 residues. V was cut by 2 bases and J by 3 bases, with 11 bases left in between. The CDR3 bases are TGTGCCAGCAGTTTAAGCGGGCATTACTACGAGCAGTACTTC. Translating it yields CASSLSGHYYEQYF. Together with reference TRBV28 and TRBJ2-7, the CDR3 gives the full variable domain: DVKVTQSSRYLVKRTGEKVFLECVQDMDHENMFWYRQDPGLGLRLIYFSYDVKMKEKGDIPEGYSVSREKKERFSLILESASTNQTSMYLCASSLSGHYYEQYFGPGTRLTVT.

This chain connects TRBV5-6 to TRBJ2-7; 9 positions agree with TRBD2. Germline CDR1 SGHDT, CDR2 YYEEEE. The CDR3 totals 15 residues. After removal of 5 bases from V and 2 bases from J, the junction contained 8 bases not matched to a gene. CDR3 DNA: TGTGCCAGCAGTTACTCTACTAGCGGGCCCTACGAGCAGTACTTC. It codes for CASSYSTSGPYEQYF.

The sample holds a few counts of this clone. V gene TRBV5-1 combines with J gene TRBJ2-7; D unclear. This CDR3 comprises 14 residues. Germline V lookup: CDR1 SGHRS, CDR2 YFSETQ. The ends were cut back, 0 bases at V and 3 bases at J, with 10 bases in the middle. Written as DNA, the CDR3 is TGCGCCAGCAGCTTGGCCGCTCACTACTACGAGCAGTACTTC. Amino acid sequence: CASSLAAHYYEQYF.

This sequence joins TRBV4-3 and TRBJ1-1, with a possible D match to TRBD1 (6 bases). This CDR3 has 14 amino acids. Per germline, CDR1 LGHNA and CDR2 YSLEER. V dropped 0 bases and J dropped 5 bases, with 10 bases sitting between them. The CDR3 reads CASSQEWTVTEAFF. Written as DNA, the CDR3 is TGCGCCAGCAGCCAAGAGTGGACAGTAACTGAAGCTTTCTTT.

The chain employs TRBV29-1 and TRBJ2-1, with D uncertain. V was cut by 6 bases and J by 5 bases, with 14 bases left in between. The CDR3 consists of 13 residues. Germline CDR1 reads SQVTM; CDR2 reads ANQGSEA. The CDR3 reads CSVRAPAHNEQFF. The CDR3 region has the DNA TGCAGCGTCCGGGCCCCGGCCCACAATGAGCAGTTCTTC.

The chain links TRBV7-2 to TRBJ1-2; D not resolved. CDR1 is SGHTA, CDR2 FQGNSA, per germline. CDR3 length equals 13 residues. V shed 1 base and J shed 3 bases, with 6 bases lying between them. The CDR3 reads CASSLVVDYGYTF. The CDR3 DNA reads as TGTGCCAGCAGCTTAGTAGTGGACTATGGCTACACCTTC.

The chain has TRBV6-1 and TRBJ2-3, with TRBD2 matching 7 bases. This CDR3 has 14 residues. V gave up 4 bases and J gave up 2 bases; unmatched junction bases: 3. Germline loops: CDR1 MNHNS, CDR2 SASEGT. Written as DNA, the CDR3 is TGTGCCAGCAGTGGTGGACTAGACACAGATACGCAGTATTTT. This encodes CASSGGLDTDTQYF.

The V gene is TRBV28, the J gene TRBJ2-1, with TRBD2 matching over 9 bases. This CDR3 spans 14 amino acids. The germline CDR1 and CDR2 sequences are MDHEN and SYDVKM. With 8 bases clipped from V and 7 bases from J, the junction kept 9 bases outside the gene matches. The CDR3 bases are TGTGCCAGCTCCGCGGGAGGGCCGGGAAATGAGCAGTTCTTC. It codes for CASSAGGPGNEQFF.

This clone was detected once. The V gene is TRBV30, the J gene TRBJ1-1; D is uncertain. The V and J ends lost 4 bases and 5 bases respectively, with 17 bases between them. The CDR3 contains 14 residues. Germline values: CDR1 GTSNPN, CDR2 SVGIG (reference sequence). CDR3 amino acids: CAWKRQPLGTEAFF. The CDR3 bases are TGTGCCTGGAAACGGCAGCCTTTGGGAACTGAAGCTTTCTTT.

By proportion, this clone is medium-sized. V gene TRBV9 combines with J gene TRBJ2-1; 7 nucleotides line up with TRBD2. J lost 4 bases, V lost 3 bases, and 4 bases had no gene match. Germline V lookup: CDR1 SGDLS, CDR2 YYNGEE. This CDR3 is 14 amino acids long. CDR3 DNA: TGTGCCAGCAGCGAACTAGCGACTTACAATGAGCAGTTCTTC. This gives the protein CASSELATYNEQFF.

J is TRBJ2-7 and V is TRBV6-6; TRBD1 aligns across 8 bases. Germline loops: CDR1 MNHNY, CDR2 SVGAGI (reference sequence). V was pared by 0 bases and J by 7 bases, with 8 bases of the junction left unmatched. The CDR3 sequence is 15 residues long. CDR3 nucleotides: TGTGCCAGCAGTTACTCGGGACAGGTGGGGGAAGAGCAGTACTTC. Protein sequence: CASSYSGQVGEEQYF.

This chain links TRBV20-1 with TRBJ2-4; perhaps TRBD2 as D (5 bases). CDR3 length equals 11 residues. Germline values: CDR1 DFQATT, CDR2 SNEGSKA (reference sequence). CDR3: CSAGLQNIQYF. The DNA of the CDR3 is TGCAGCGCCGGACTTCAAAACATTCAGTACTTC.